This T cell receptor beta chain was captured in a study of long-term antiretroviral therapy in people with HIV. Comment on this clone: Its antigen is not identified.

The CDR3 is made up of 14 amino acids. Unmatched junction bases numbered 2, after V lost 1 base and J lost 5 bases. Germline V lookup: CDR1 SGHAT, CDR2 FQNNGV. They ran version v3.0 of the immunoSEQ assay at survey level. Only in-frame clones appear in the TCRdb table, and some are missing; sequencing was by immunoSEQ multiplex PCR. The data show around 25,000 clones, around nine tenths seen once. Findings and caveats of the study: Clones that expanded before ART (that is, prior to treatment) dominated the repertoire at all time points.

The sample consisted of unsorted PBMCs, taken more than 4.3 years after starting antiretroviral therapy. The chain combines TRBV11-2 with TRBJ2-3; the match to TRBD2 covers 8 bases. The TCR originated in a man aged 25-45 years with HIV. In DNA form, the CDR3 reads TGTGCCAGCAGCTTAGGAGCGGGAGTAGATACGCAGTATTTT. Translated: CASSLGAGVDTQYF.